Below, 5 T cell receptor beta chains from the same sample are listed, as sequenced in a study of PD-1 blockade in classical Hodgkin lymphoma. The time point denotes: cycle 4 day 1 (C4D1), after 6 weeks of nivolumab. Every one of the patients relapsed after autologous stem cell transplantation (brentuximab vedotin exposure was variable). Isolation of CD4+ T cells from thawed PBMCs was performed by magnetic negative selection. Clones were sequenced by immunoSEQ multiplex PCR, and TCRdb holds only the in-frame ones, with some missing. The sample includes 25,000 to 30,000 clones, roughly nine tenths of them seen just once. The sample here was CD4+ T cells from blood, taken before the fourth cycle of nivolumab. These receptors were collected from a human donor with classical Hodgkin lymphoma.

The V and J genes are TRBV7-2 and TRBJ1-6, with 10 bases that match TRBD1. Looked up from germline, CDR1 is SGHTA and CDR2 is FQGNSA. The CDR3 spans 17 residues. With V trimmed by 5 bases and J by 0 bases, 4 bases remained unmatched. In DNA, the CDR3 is TGTGCCAGCAGCCCCTGGACAGGGGGCTCCTATAATTCACCCCTCCACTTT. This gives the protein CASSPWTGGSYNSPLHF. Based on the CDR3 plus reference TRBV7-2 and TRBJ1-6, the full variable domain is GAGVSQSPSNKVTEKGKDVELRCDPISGHTALYWYRQSLGQGLEFLIYFQGNSAPDKSGLPSDRFSAERTGGSVSTLTIQRTQQEDSAVYLCASSPWTGGSYNSPLHFGNGTRLTVT.

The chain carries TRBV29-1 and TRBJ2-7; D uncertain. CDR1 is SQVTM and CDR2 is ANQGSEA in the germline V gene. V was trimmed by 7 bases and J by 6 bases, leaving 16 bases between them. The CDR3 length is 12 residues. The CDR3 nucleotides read TGCAGCGCTTTCGGTCCTAGGCCCGAGCAGTACTTC. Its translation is CSAFGPRPEQYF.

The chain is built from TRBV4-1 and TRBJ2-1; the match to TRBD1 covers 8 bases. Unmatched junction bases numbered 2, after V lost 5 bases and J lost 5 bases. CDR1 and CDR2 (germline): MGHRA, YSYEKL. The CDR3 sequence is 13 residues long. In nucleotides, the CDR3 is TGCGCCAGCAGCAGGACAGGGAACAATGAGCAGTTCTTC. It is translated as CASSRTGNNEQFF.

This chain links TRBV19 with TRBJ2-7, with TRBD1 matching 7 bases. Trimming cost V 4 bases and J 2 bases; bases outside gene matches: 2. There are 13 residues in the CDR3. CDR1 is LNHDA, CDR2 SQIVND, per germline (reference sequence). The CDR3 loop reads CASSRGQTYEQYF. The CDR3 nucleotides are TGTGCCAGTAGTAGGGGACAGACCTACGAGCAGTACTTC. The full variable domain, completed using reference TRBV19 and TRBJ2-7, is DGGITQSPKYLFRKEGQNVTLSCEQNLNHDAMYWYRQDPGQGLRLIYYSQIVNDFQKGDIAEGYSVSREKKESFPLTVTSAQKNPTAFYLCASSRGQTYEQYFGPGTRLTVT.

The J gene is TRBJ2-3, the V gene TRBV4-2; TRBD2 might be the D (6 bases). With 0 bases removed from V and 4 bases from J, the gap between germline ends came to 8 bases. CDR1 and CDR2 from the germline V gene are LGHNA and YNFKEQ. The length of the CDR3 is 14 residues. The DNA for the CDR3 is TGTGCCAGCAGCCAAGACGGAGGGGCAGATACGCAGTATTTT. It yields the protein CASSQDGGADTQYF.